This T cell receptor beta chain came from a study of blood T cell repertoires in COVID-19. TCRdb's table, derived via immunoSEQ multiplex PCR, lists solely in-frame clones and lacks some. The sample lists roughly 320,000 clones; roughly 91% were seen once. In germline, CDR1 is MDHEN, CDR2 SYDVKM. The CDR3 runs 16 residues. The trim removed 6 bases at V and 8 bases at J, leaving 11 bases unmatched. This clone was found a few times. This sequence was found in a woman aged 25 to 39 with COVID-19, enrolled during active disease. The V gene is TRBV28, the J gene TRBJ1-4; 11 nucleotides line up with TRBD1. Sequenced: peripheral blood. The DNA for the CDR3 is TGTGCCAGCAGCCGCGGACAGGGGGCGCTCGAAGAAAAACTGTTTTTT. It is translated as CASSRGQGALEEKLFF. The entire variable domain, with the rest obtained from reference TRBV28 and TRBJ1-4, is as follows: DVKVTQSSRYLVKRTGEKVFLECVQDMDHENMFWYRQDPGLGLRLIYFSYDVKMKEKGDIPEGYSVSREKKERFSLILESASTNQTSMYLCASSRGQGALEEKLFFGSGTQLSVL.